Here is one TCR beta chain with its context. Its antigen is still unknown. No much larger clone is present one base from it, and per-base qualities are unavailable. This sample is drawn from a study of vaccination and CD4 T cells after COVID-19 (dated by TCRdb to the early 2020s). Regarding the study in general: SARS-CoV-2 positivity had been established in the convalescent patients by nasal swab PCR, and mild disease was recorded in roughly ten of these patients and severe disease in one. In the convalescent cohort there were six males and four females, among whom were two Hispanic individuals, seven Caucasians, two Asians and one multiracial person. Two doses of either the Pfizer-BioNTech BNT162b2 vaccine (n=8) or the Moderna mRNA-1273 vaccine (n=2) were administered to participants. Post-COVID blood samples were collected from convalescent patients a median of roughly 100 days after diagnosis, with a range of roughly 35 to 170 days. Post-vaccine blood samples were taken a median of approximately 70 days after the second vaccine dose, with a range of about 14 to 241 days. Overlapping spike peptide pools from SARS-CoV-2 and from the common cold coronaviruses HCoV-NL63, HCoV-OC43 and HCoV-229E were used as culture stimuli. In control cultures, a CEFX viral epitope pool was used as positive control, an HIV-1 Nef peptide pool was used as negative control, or no peptide was added. The spike-specific CD4+ TCR repertoire was compared before and after mRNA vaccination in approximately 9 COVID-19 convalescent patients and a few infection-naive healthy vaccine recipients.

In light of the paper, this sample's treatment or condition label describes: approximately 11-day PBMC culture with coronavirus spike peptide pools or control peptides (ViraFEST assay). The ViraFEST assay was used in the study, in which antigen-specific T cells were expanded with peptide pools and expanded clonotypes were subsequently identified by TCR sequencing. Positive SARS-CoV-2 PCR tests in the convalescent patients dated from March to December 2020, before Alpha, Beta and Delta variants emerged in the United States. Each well held 2.2 million or so PBMCs cultured with around 10 ug/ml peptide pools in IMDM containing 5% human AB serum and 7.5 to 10 IU/ml IL-2. On days 3 and 7, half of the culture medium was replaced with fresh IL-2-containing medium. After about 10 days of culture, CD4+ T cells were isolated by negative selection using the EasySep CD4+ T cell isolation kit. PBMCs were separated from whole blood using Ficoll-Paque Plus gradient centrifugation and then either used fresh or cryopreserved at -140C. Culture conditions were generally each tested in triplicate wells.

Library preparation used PCR. TCR sequencing of DNA from cultured CD4+ T cells used the Oncomine TCR Beta short-read assay at the Johns Hopkins FTIC core. The QIAamp micro DNA kit was used to extract genomic DNA from the cultured CD4+ T cells. Oncomine TCR Beta libraries from cultured CD4+ T cells were pooled with unique dual indexes and sequenced on an Illumina iSeq 100. In the source study's methods: Non-productive sequences were removed, and CDR3s not starting with C, not ending with F or W, or shorter than 7 amino acids were discarded. Antigen-specific clonotypes were identified using the MANAFEST web application through comparison of peptide-stimulated wells with reference and other culture wells. To be called positive, a clone needed an FDR below 0.05, an odds ratio above 5, and a productive frequency above 0.1% in at least two of three replicate wells. A clonotype counted as cross-reactive if it showed significant expansion both in the SARS-CoV-2 spike wells and in at least one common cold coronavirus spike condition. Using R version 3.6.1, CDR3 homology was evaluated through Levenshtein distances (stringdist) along with unrooted phylogenetic trees (ape). The public reads were run again by TCRdb, first through fastp at Q25 and then through MiXCR, and only productive beta chains were kept. Identical CDR3 protein sequences are pooled into one entry, listed with their most common genes and DNA. The V and J calls shown here were made by TCRdb, not taken from the authors' results. This sample lists approximately 19,000 distinct CDR3 sequences; around 45% were detected once. The top ten constitute 7.2% of the sample.

Overall study outcomes, separate from this receptor: The number of convalescent patients in the study was relatively small, and the study did not examine early timepoints following natural infection. In convalescent patients, a median approximately 86% of post-vaccine SARS-CoV-2-reactive clones were detected only after vaccination, and vaccine-specific priming was suggested by this finding. The median number of SARS-CoV-2-reactive clonotypes rose from 20 to 25 after infection to some 37 after vaccination, but the change was not significant. Of the vaccine-specific clones in convalescent patients, 304 of 307, or nearly all, reacted only to SARS-CoV-2 spike and did not cross-react with common cold coronaviruses.

Sequences were derived from CD4+ T cells from blood, cultured in vitro, sampled after SARS-CoV-2 vaccination. This clonotype was obtained from a human donor who had recovered from COVID-19.

The DNA sequence is as follows: TGTGCCAGCTCTTCTGGGGCAGGGGGGGTCCAGCCCCAGCATTTT. The encoded protein is CASSSGAGGVQPQHF. The chain employs TRBV6-1 and TRBJ1-5; the central 7 bases match TRBD1. V is trimmed back by 8 bases and J by 7 bases, and the junction contains 14 bases that no gene match accounts for. The CDR3 numbers 15 residues from cysteine through phenylalanine. Only the CDR3 DNA stays, 45 bases, in frame from base 1. CDR1 and CDR2 are read off the germline V gene as MNHNS and SASEGT.